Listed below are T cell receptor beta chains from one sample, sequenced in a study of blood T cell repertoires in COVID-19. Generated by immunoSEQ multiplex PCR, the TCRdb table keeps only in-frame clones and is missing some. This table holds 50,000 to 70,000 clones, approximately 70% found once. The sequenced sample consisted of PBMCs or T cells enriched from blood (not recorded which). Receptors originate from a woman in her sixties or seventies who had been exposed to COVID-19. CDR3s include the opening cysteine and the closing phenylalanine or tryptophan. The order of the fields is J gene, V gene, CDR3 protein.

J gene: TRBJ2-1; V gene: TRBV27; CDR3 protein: CASSLLGQLLGEQFF
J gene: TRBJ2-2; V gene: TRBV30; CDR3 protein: CAWKWFGVTTGELFF
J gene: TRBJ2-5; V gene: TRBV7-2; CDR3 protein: CASSLGSQETQYF
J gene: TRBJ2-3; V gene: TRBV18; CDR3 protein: CASSRGHFPTDTQYF
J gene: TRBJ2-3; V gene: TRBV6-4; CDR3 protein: CASSATSGGSSDTQYF
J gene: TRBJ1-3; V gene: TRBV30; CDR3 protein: CAWERGHSGNTIYF
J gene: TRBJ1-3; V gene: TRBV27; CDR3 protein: CASRDNSGNTIYF
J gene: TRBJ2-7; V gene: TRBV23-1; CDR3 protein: CASSQVFWTGEYEQYF
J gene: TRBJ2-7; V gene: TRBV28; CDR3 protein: CASSFSRGPSSYEQYF
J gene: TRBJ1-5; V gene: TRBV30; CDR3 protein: CAWSPGQASQPQHF
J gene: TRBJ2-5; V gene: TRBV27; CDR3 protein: CASSIRTGRAKQETQYF
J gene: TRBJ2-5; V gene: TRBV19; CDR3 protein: CASSLTPVGETQYF
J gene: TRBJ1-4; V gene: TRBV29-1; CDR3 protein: CSVELGGGRDEKLFF
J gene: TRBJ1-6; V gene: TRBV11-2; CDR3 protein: CASSLGQGYSPLHF
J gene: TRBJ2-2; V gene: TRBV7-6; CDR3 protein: CASSPHVLAGTLNTGELFF
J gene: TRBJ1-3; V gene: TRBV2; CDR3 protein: CASNPERAGNTIYF
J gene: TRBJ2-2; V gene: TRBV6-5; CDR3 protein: CASSINRGGELFF
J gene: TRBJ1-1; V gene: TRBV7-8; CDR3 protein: CASRHREGTEAFF
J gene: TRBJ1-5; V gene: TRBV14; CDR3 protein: CASSQGGSNQPQHF
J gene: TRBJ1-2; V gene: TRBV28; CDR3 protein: CAIRGLTGTGSGGYTF
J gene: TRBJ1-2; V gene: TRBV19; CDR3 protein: CASSILQGSYGYTF
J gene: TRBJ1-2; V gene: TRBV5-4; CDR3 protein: CASSSEATLGLYGYTF
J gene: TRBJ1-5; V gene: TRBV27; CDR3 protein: CASRSSGFNQPQHF
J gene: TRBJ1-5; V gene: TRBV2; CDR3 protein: CASSDERENQPQHF
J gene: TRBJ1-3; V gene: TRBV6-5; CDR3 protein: CATSLRDSSGNTIYF
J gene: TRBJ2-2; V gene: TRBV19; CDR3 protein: CASRRAANTGELFF
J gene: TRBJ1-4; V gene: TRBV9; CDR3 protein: CASSIQGNNEKLFF
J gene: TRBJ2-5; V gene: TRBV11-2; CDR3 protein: CASRHGGRETQYF
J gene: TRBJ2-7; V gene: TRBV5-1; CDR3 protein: CASSNAGGYEQYF
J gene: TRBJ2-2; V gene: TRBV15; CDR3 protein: CATSLGTSAGELFF
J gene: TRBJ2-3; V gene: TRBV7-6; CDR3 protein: CASSFGQGGTDTQYF
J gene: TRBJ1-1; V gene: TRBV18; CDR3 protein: CASSPPGRGMRETEAFF
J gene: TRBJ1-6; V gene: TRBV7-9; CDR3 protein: CASSLRTENSPLHF
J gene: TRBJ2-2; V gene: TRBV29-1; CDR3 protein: CSVETGPNTGELFF
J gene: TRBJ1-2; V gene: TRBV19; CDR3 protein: CASRQQGTHGYTF
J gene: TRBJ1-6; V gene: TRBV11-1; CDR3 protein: CASSPADSSYNSPLHF
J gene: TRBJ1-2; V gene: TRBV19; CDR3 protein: CASSPGERLGHYGYTF
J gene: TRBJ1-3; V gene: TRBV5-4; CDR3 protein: CASRPDSSGNTIYF
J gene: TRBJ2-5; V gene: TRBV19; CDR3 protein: CASNLRGNQETQYF
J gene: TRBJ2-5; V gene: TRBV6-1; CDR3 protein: CASSAADATSGLQETQYF
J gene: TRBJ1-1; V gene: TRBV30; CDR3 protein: CAWSVWTINTEAFF